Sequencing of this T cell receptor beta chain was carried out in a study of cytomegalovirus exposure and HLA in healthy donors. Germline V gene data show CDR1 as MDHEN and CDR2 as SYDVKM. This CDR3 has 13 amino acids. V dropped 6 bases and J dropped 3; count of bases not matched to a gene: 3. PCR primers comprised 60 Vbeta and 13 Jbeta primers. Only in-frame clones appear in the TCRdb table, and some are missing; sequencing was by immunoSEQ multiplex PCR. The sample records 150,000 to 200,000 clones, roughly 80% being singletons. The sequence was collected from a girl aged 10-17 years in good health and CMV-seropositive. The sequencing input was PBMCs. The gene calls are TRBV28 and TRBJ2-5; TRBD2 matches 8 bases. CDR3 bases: TGTGCCAGCAGCAAGCGGGAGAAAGAGACCCAGTACTTC. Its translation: CASSKREKETQYF.